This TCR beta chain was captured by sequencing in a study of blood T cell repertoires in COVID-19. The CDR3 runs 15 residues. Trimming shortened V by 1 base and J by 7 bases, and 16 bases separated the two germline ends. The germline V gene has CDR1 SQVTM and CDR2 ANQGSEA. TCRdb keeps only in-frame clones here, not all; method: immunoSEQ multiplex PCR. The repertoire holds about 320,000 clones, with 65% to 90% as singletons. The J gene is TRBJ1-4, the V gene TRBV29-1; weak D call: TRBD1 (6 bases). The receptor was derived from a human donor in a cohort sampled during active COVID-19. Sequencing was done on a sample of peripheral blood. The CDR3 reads CSVEVRTGSVEKLFF. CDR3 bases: TGCAGCGTTGAAGTACGAACAGGGTCGGTTGAAAAACTGTTTTTT.